This record concerns one T cell receptor (beta chain) sequence. Its antigen is undetermined. Exclusion of patients followed from uncontrolled infection, other autoimmune disease, pregnancy or lactation. CDR1 and CDR2 from the germline V gene are SGHDT and YYEEEE. Trimming cost V 4 bases and J 7 bases; bases outside gene matches: 9. The CDR3 is made up of 14 amino acids. What was amplified from RNA transcripts were TCR beta CDR3 regions. The HTBI primer set was used in a first-round RT-PCR of the TCR CDR3. TCRdb re-called the multiplex PCR reads with MiXCR, one entry per CDR3 protein. Of about 620,000 distinct CDR3 sequences in the sample, 15% to 20% were seen once. These data come from a study of T cells in Graves' hyperthyroidism and ophthalmopathy. Study conclusions and caveats: In validation, the model predicted ophthalmopathy. These predictions came a median roughly seven months before onset. Clonotypes that were expanded in thyroid above 0.001 mostly appeared in blood too.

Sequencing was done on a sample of blood. The genes are TRBV5-6 and TRBJ1-2, with 8 bases aligning to TRBD1. The sequence was collected from a woman aged 25 to 45 with Graves' hyperthyroidism. This chain's CDR3 is CASSDQGQAPGYTF. The CDR3 DNA is TGTGCCAGCAGCGACCAGGGACAGGCTCCTGGCTACACCTTC.